This TCR beta chain was retrieved from a study of PD-1 blockade in classical Hodgkin lymphoma. Study results and caveats: Newly diagnosed patients had baseline TCR diversity that was reportedly lower than that of healthy donors.

The CDR3 sequence is 14 residues long. Germline V gene lookup returns CDR1 MDHEN and CDR2 SYDVKM. V shed 7 bases, J shed 6 bases, and the junction held 5 bases outside the gene matches. Some clones are missing from TCRdb's copy, which holds only in-frame ones; the method was immunoSEQ multiplex PCR. Of 50,000 or so clones listed, approximately 73% were seen once; the top ten hold over 13%. Points on this clone: Its specificity is not known.

All patients relapsed after autologous stem cell transplantation, and brentuximab vedotin exposure varied. The study recorded best responses of complete response, partial response or progressive disease. This specimen consisted of peripheral blood mononuclear cells (PBMCs), obtained before the second cycle of nivolumab. This receptor was identified in a human donor with classical Hodgkin lymphoma. The V gene is TRBV28, the J gene TRBJ2-1, with 11 nucleotides matching TRBD2. As DNA, the CDR3 is TGTGCCAGCACTGAGGGACTAGCGGTCAATGAGCAGTTCTTC. This codes for CASTEGLAVNEQFF.